A single sample is the source of the 29 T cell receptor beta chains below, sequenced in a study of blood T cell repertoires in COVID-19. Here immunoSEQ multiplex PCR was the method, and the copy in TCRdb shows in-frame clones only, minus some. The sample contains some 50,000 clones, 75% to 85% of which appear only once. The material sequenced was peripheral blood. The receptor set was obtained from a man of 80 years or more in a cohort sampled during active COVID-19.

The CDR3: CAIRESGDDSYEQYF. Here the CDR3 DNA reads TGTGCCATCAGGGAAAGCGGGGACGACTCCTACGAGCAGTACTTC. V usage is TRBV10-3 and J usage is TRBJ2-7, with 7 positions matching TRBD2. Germline V CDR1 and CDR2: ENHRY, SYGVKD. CDR3 size: 15 residues. With V trimmed by 6 bases and J by 0 bases, 8 bases remained unmatched.

This clone showed up just a few times. The V gene is TRBV28, the J gene TRBJ1-5; no firm D call. Germline assignment: CDR1 MDHEN and CDR2 SYDVKM. This CDR3 is 11 amino acids long. With 6 bases removed from V and 4 bases from J, the gap between germline ends came to 4 bases. The CDR3, as DNA: TGTGCCAGCAGGTCTAATCAGCCCCAGCATTTT. Amino acids: CASRSNQPQHF.

This clone appeared a single time. This sequence joins TRBV10-3 and TRBJ2-7; D perhaps matches TRBD2 (6 bases). Germline-derived CDR1 and CDR2 are ENHRY and SYGVKD. The CDR3 is made up of 14 amino acids. The ends were cut back, 0 bases at V and 6 bases at J, with 12 bases in the middle. The DNA of the CDR3 is TGTGCCATCAGTGAGTCCGGGAGCCCAGGCGAGCAGTACTTC. The encoded protein is CAISESGSPGEQYF.

The genes are TRBV2 and TRBJ2-2, with 11 bases that match TRBD2. Germline V CDR1 and CDR2: SNHLY, FYNNEI. The junction had 11 bases not matched to a gene; V was cut back by 4 bases and J by 4 bases. The CDR3 is 18 amino acids. CDR3: CASSVFRGLAGGTGELFF. The CDR3 DNA reads as TGTGCCAGCAGTGTTTTTCGTGGGCTAGCGGGGGGCACCGGGGAGCTGTTTTTT.

The chain has TRBV7-6 and TRBJ2-2; 7 bases agree with TRBD2. In germline, CDR1 is SGHVS, CDR2 FNYEAQ. V dropped 7 bases and J dropped 3; count of bases not matched to a gene: 5. This CDR3 contains 14 residues. CDR3 region: CASTEGGDTGELFF. The CDR3 coding sequence is TGTGCCAGCACCGAGGGAGGGGACACCGGGGAGCTGTTTTTT.

This rearrangement joins TRBV7-2 to TRBJ2-5, with 10 bases identical to TRBD2. Germline trimming cut 2 bases from V and 5 bases from J; bases unmatched to any gene: 5. Per germline, CDR1 SGHTA and CDR2 FQGNSA. This CDR3 is 15 amino acids long. CDR3 sequence (DNA): TGTGCCAGCAGCTTACAGCGGGGGGGCCGGGAGACCCAGTACTTC. Amino acids: CASSLQRGGRETQYF.

The chain joins TRBV27 to TRBJ2-5, with 8 bases matching TRBD2. The ends lost 5 bases at V and 2 bases at J; junction bases unmatched: 7. The CDR3 contains 15 residues. The germline V gene has CDR1 MNHEY and CDR2 SMNVEV (reference sequence). In nucleotides, the CDR3 is TGTGCCAGCAGTGGACTAGCTAGGGGGCAAGAGACCCAGTACTTC. It codes for CASSGLARGQETQYF.

The chain has TRBV28 and TRBJ2-3; D may be TRBD2 (6 bases). The V gene's germline CDR1 is MDHEN and CDR2 SYDVKM. The CDR3 consists of 16 residues. V gave up 3 bases and J gave up 2 bases, with 15 bases separating them. The CDR3 nucleotides are TGTGCCAGCAGTTTCGGGCTAGCGCGAAACACAGATACGCAGTATTTT. Its protein product is CASSFGLARNTDTQYF.

The rearrangement uses TRBV28 and TRBJ2-3; TRBD2 matches 10 bases. This CDR3 has 19 amino acids. Germline V gene sequence: CDR1 MDHEN, CDR2 SYDVKM. Losses at the gene ends were 1 base for V and 1 base for J; bases not matched to a gene: 11. The CDR3 sequence: CASSLYPKIGLAGTDTQYF. The CDR3 nucleotides read TGTGCCAGCAGTTTATACCCCAAAATAGGACTAGCGGGCACAGATACGCAGTATTTT. The full variable domain, in which reference TRBV28 and TRBJ2-3 provide the parts outside the CDR3, is DVKVTQSSRYLVKRTGEKVFLECVQDMDHENMFWYRQDPGLGLRLIYFSYDVKMKEKGDIPEGYSVSREKKERFSLILESASTNQTSMYLCASSLYPKIGLAGTDTQYFGPGTRLTVL.

This clone is categorized as medium-sized. The sample holds other DNA sequences that translate to the same CDR3. The rearrangement links TRBV30 to TRBJ1-1; a possible D gene is TRBD1 (5 bases). V lost 3 bases and J lost 1, with 15 bases in between. From germline, CDR1 is GTSNPN and CDR2 SVGIG (reference sequence). This CDR3 spans 15 amino acids. The DNA for the CDR3 is TGTGCCTGGAGAGGACGGGGGGGATCGAACACTGAAGCTTTCTTT. The encoded protein is CAWRGRGGSNTEAFF.

The chain is built from TRBV19 and TRBJ2-4; the match to TRBD1 covers 8 bases. CDR1 LNHDA and CDR2 SQIVND come from the germline V gene (reference sequence). V shed 5 bases and J 5 bases; nucleotides not matched to a gene: 14. The CDR3 contains 17 residues. This chain's CDR3 is CASSQDTGGWGQNIQYF. The CDR3 DNA reads TGTGCCAGTAGTCAAGACACAGGGGGGTGGGGCCAAAACATTCAGTACTTC.

The chain joins TRBV20-1 to TRBJ2-7, with a possible D match to TRBD2 (6 bases). The CDR3 has 11 residues. V was cut by 5 bases and J by 7 bases, with 12 bases left in between. Germline V CDR1 and CDR2: DFQATT, SNEGSKA (reference sequence). The CDR3 is CSAGGTEEQYF. CDR3 bases: TGCAGTGCTGGGGGGACGGAAGAGCAGTACTTC.

The rearrangement joins TRBV2 to TRBJ2-3, with 8 nucleotides matching TRBD1. The CDR3 is made up of 12 amino acids. After removal of 5 bases from V and 9 bases from J, the junction contained 4 bases not matched to a gene. Germline assignment: CDR1 SNHLY and CDR2 FYNNEI. The CDR3 loop reads CASSSDRGTQYF. Written as DNA, the CDR3 is TGTGCCAGCAGTTCCGACAGGGGAACGCAGTATTTT.

This clone was detected once. V gene TRBV2 combines with J gene TRBJ1-4; D gene unclear. Germline V gene lookup returns CDR1 SNHLY and CDR2 FYNNEI. CDR3 size: 15 residues. V lost 0 bases and J lost 4, with 9 bases in between. Here the CDR3 reads CASSEAAGYNEKLFF. In DNA, the CDR3 is TGTGCCAGCAGTGAAGCGGCAGGTTATAATGAAAAACTGTTTTTT.

This sequence joins TRBV7-6 and TRBJ2-1; 9 nucleotides line up with TRBD2. In germline, CDR1 is SGHVS, CDR2 FNYEAQ. The CDR3 is 15 residues long. Trimming at V came to 1 base and at J to 7 bases, leaving 5 bases not matched to a gene. The CDR3: CASSLGTSDGNEQFF. CDR3 DNA sequence: TGTGCCAGCAGCTTAGGGACTAGCGATGGAAATGAGCAGTTCTTC.

V gene TRBV2 combines with J gene TRBJ2-1; 7 bases are a match to TRBD2. The CDR3 runs 15 residues. In germline, CDR1 is SNHLY, CDR2 FYNNEI. Trimming at V came to 7 bases and at J to 6 bases, leaving 12 bases not matched to a gene. The CDR3 nucleotides read TGTGCCAGCAATGTCCCTGTCGGCGGGAGCAATGAGCAGTTCTTC. The encoded protein is CASNVPVGGSNEQFF.

The rearrangement links TRBV28 to TRBJ1-2; possible D gene TRBD1, 6 bases. The length of the CDR3 is 15 residues. Germline CDR1 is MDHEN and CDR2 is SYDVKM. V lost 7 bases and J 3 bases, leaving 18 bases between the germline ends. Written as DNA, the CDR3 is TGTGCCAGCACCGAGGGGGGGCTCGCTGACTATGGCTACACCTTC. The encoded protein is CASTEGGLADYGYTF.

This clone was observed once. V is TRBV12-3 or TRBV12-4 and J is TRBJ2-7, with 9 bases matching TRBD1. This CDR3 is 12 amino acids long. Trimming cost V 5 bases and J 9 bases; bases outside gene matches: 5. DNA for the CDR3: TGTGCCAGCAGTCCCGGGACAGGGTTGCAGTACTTC. This encodes CASSPGTGLQYF.

The chain is built from TRBV5-1 and TRBJ2-6; tentatively, D is TRBD1 (6 bases). Germline values: CDR1 SGHRS, CDR2 YFSETQ. The CDR3 has 16 residues. V was clipped by 4 bases and J by 3 bases, with 14 bases between them. The CDR3 reads CASSKIAGVGANVLTF. CDR3 nucleotide sequence: TGCGCCAGCAGCAAAATTGCAGGGGTTGGGGCCAACGTCCTGACTTTC.

The chain employs TRBV18 and TRBJ2-3, with D uncertain. The V and J ends lost 4 bases and 6 bases respectively, with 17 bases between them. Germline CDR1 reads KGHSH; CDR2 reads LQKENI. The CDR3 has 15 amino acids. The CDR3 nucleotides read TGTGCCAGCTCACTAAACCTGCTAGAACTTGATACGCAGTATTTT. This codes for CASSLNLLELDTQYF.

The chain employs TRBV7-2 and TRBJ1-5; D is uncertain. V shed 4 bases and J shed 3 bases, with 4 bases lying between them. Germline V CDR1 and CDR2: SGHTA, FQGNSA. This CDR3 contains 12 residues. This chain's CDR3 is CASSWANQPQHF. The CDR3 DNA reads TGTGCCAGCAGCTGGGCCAATCAGCCCCAGCATTTT. Full variable domain (missing parts from reference TRBV7-2 and TRBJ1-5): GAGVSQSPSNKVTEKGKDVELRCDPISGHTALYWYRQSLGQGLEFLIYFQGNSAPDKSGLPSDRFSAERTGGSVSTLTIQRTQQEDSAVYLCASSWANQPQHFGDGTRLSIL.

The J gene is TRBJ2-2, the V gene TRBV5-4; a weak D match, TRBD2 (6 bases). This CDR3 has 17 residues. Germline V lookup: CDR1 SGHNT, CDR2 YYREEE (reference sequence). The germline V and J ends were trimmed by 3 bases and 4 bases, with 19 bases remaining between them. CDR3 nucleotides: TGTGCCAGCAGCTCCCGGCGGACTGGGGGAGGCACCGGGGAGCTGTTTTTT. Its translation is CASSSRRTGGGTGELFF.

J is TRBJ1-2 and V is TRBV5-4; maybe TRBD1 (6 bases). Per the germline V gene, CDR1 is SGHNT and CDR2 is YYREEE (reference sequence). Trimming cost V 4 bases and J 8 bases, with 15 bases left between them. The CDR3 is 13 residues long. The CDR3, as DNA: TGTGCCAGCAGCCAAGGACAGACCCCCGGCTACACCTTC. It yields the protein CASSQGQTPGYTF.

The genes are TRBV6-2 or TRBV6-3 and TRBJ2-1, with 12 bases fitting TRBD2. Looked up from germline, CDR1 is MNHEY and CDR2 is SVGEGT. The CDR3 runs to 17 residues. With 6 bases clipped from V and 3 bases from J, the junction kept 9 bases outside the gene matches. CDR3 sequence (DNA): TGTGCCAGCAGCCCCCACCGACTAGCGGGAGACTACAATGAGCAGTTCTTC. Translating it yields CASSPHRLAGDYNEQFF.

The chain links TRBV30 to TRBJ1-2; D might be TRBD1 (5 bases). Germline V lookup: CDR1 GTSNPN, CDR2 SVGIG (reference sequence). The V and J ends lost 7 bases and 3 bases respectively, with 9 bases between them. The CDR3 has 11 residues. DNA of the CDR3: TGTGCCTCCGGCAGGGACTATGGCTACACCTTC. Encoded protein: CASGRDYGYTF.

The rearrangement uses TRBV12-3 or TRBV12-4 and TRBJ1-5; D remains ambiguous. Trimming took off 3 bases at V and 12 bases at J, with 15 bases between the two ends. The CDR3 covers 13 residues. The CDR3 sequence is CASSFGTVLIQHF. As DNA, the CDR3 is TGTGCCAGCAGTTTTGGTACAGTGCTTATCCAGCATTTT.

This clone was seen only once. The J gene is TRBJ2-1, the V gene TRBV10-1; tentative D call: TRBD2 (6 bases). In germline, CDR1 is WNHNN, CDR2 SYGVQD (reference sequence). V was trimmed by 0 bases and J by 4 bases, leaving 7 bases between them. This CDR3 region has 14 residues. The chain's CDR3 is CASSESGRYNEQFF. The CDR3 nucleotides read TGCGCCAGCAGTGAGTCGGGGAGGTACAATGAGCAGTTCTTC.

J is TRBJ2-1 and V is TRBV5-1, with D perhaps matching TRBD1 (5 bases). Germline values: CDR1 SGHRS, CDR2 YFSETQ. The V gene lost 0 bases and the J gene lost 9 bases, with 13 bases spanning the gap. This CDR3 spans 14 amino acids. The CDR3 nucleotides are TGCGCCAGCAGCTTGGTAGGGGCTTCGGGTGAGCAGTTCTTC. Protein product: CASSLVGASGEQFF.

This chain connects TRBV19 to TRBJ1-5, with 10 bases fitting TRBD1. The CDR3 runs 14 residues. J gave up 1 base and V 9 bases, and 3 bases lay outside the gene matches. Germline V gives CDR1 LNHDA, CDR2 SQIVND (reference sequence). In DNA form, the CDR3 reads TGTGCCAGCTCGGGACAGGGGAGCAATCAGCCCCAGCATTTT. Its translation: CASSGQGSNQPQHF.